The rows below give T cell receptor beta chains drawn from one sample of a study of OX40 agonist ivuxolimab in advanced cancers. Clones were read by immunoSEQ multiplex PCR, and TCRdb kept only the in-frame ones, dropping some. The table has about 12,000 clones, 80% to 85% seen once. The sequenced sample was CD4+ or CD8+ T cells sorted from blood, obtained in a trial of the OX40 agonist ivuxolimab. All receptors derive from an adult with an advanced solid tumor such as melanoma, head and neck, liver or kidney cancer. The CDR3 runs from the conserved cysteine through the conserved F or W. A D gene is named only where the DNA matches it firmly. Size is stated for part of the rows, as once, few or many counts, or as a class when the clone is expanded.

clone_size,d_call,j_call,cdr3_length,v_call,cdr3_nt,cdr3_aa
.,TRBD2,TRBJ2-1,15,TRBV9,TGTGCCAGCAGCAAGGGGACTAGCGGGACTAATGAGCAGTTCTTC,CASSKGTSGTNEQFF
.,.,TRBJ2-7,14,TRBV28,TGTGCCAGCAGTGGAGACTTTACCCCCTACGAGCAGTACTTC,CASSGDFTPYEQYF
.,.,TRBJ1-6,15,TRBV7-6,TGTGCCAGCAGCTTAGTCGCACCCCCAGGATCACCCCTCCACTTT,CASSLVAPPGSPLHF
few,.,TRBJ2-7,14,TRBV21-1,TGTGCCAGCAACACACAAGTAAGGTCCTACGAGCAGTACTTC,CASNTQVRSYEQYF
.,.,TRBJ2-7,16,TRBV6-5,TGTGCCAGCAGTTACTCCCAGGGCGAGATCTCCTACGAGCAGTACTTC,CASSYSQGEISYEQYF
.,.,TRBJ2-2,14,TRBV6-4,TGTGCCAGCAGTCGACTGTCGGGCACCGGGGAGCTGTTTTTT,CASSRLSGTGELFF
.,TRBD1,TRBJ1-2,14,TRBV29-1,TGCAGCGTACAGACAGGGGTGCTCGAAGATGGCTACACCTTC,CSVQTGVLEDGYTF
.,.,TRBJ2-3,12,TRBV7-9,TGTGCCAGCAGCTCGCAGGAAGATACGCAGTATTTT,CASSSQEDTQYF
medium-sized,.,TRBJ2-6,17,TRBV7-8,TGTGCCAGCAGCACTACCCCAGAAGGCTTGGGGGCCAACGTCCTGACTTTC,CASSTTPEGLGANVLTF
.,.,TRBJ1-5,11,TRBV27,TGTGCCACGGGGGGCAATCAGCCCCAGCATTTT,CATGGNQPQHF
.,.,TRBJ2-1,13,TRBV7-7,TGTGCTAGCAGCTTGGGGGCGGGATGGGAGCAGTTCTTC,CASSLGAGWEQFF
.,.,TRBJ2-1,14,TRBV7-9,TGTGCCGGACAACGGACTACCCGGTTCGATGAGCAGTTCTTC,CAGQRTTRFDEQFF
.,TRBD2,TRBJ2-7,18,TRBV4-3,TGCGCCAGCAGCCTAGTGGGGCCCGGGACTAGCGGGAGTAACGAGCAGTACTTC,CASSLVGPGTSGSNEQYF
.,TRBD1,TRBJ1-1,15,TRBV6-6,TGTGCCAGCAGTTACTCGCCAGGGGGGACCACTGAAGCTTTCTTT,CASSYSPGGTTEAFF
.,TRBD1,TRBJ1-1,16,TRBV5-4,TGTGCCAGCAGCCTGGACAGGGGGTGGGTGAACACTGAAGCTTTCTTT,CASSLDRGWVNTEAFF
.,.,TRBJ1-1,15,TRBV7-8,TGTGCCAGCAGCTTAGTCCAGGGGATGAACACTGAAGCTTTCTTT,CASSLVQGMNTEAFF
.,.,TRBJ2-2,12,TRBV9,TGTGCCAGCAGCGGAGGAGAGTGGGAGCTGTTTTTT,CASSGGEWELFF
.,TRBD1,TRBJ2-1,13,TRBV13,TGTGCCAGCAGCCAAGGGACAGACAATGAGCAGTTCTTC,CASSQGTDNEQFF
.,.,TRBJ2-3,14,TRBV16,TGTGCCAGCAGCCATTCCGGGGGCTCAGATACGCAGTATTTT,CASSHSGGSDTQYF
once,TRBD2,TRBJ2-7,14,TRBV9,TGTGCCAGCAGCCCCCGGACTAGTTTGGGCGAGCAGTACTTC,CASSPRTSLGEQYF
.,.,TRBJ2-2,16,TRBV7-7,TGTGCTAGCAGCTTAGAAAGGGGGGTCGGCACCGGGGAGCTGTTTTTT,CASSLERGVGTGELFF
few,.,TRBJ2-1,11,TRBV10-2,TGCGCCAGCAGCCCCGACAATGAGCAGTTCTTC,CASSPDNEQFF
.,.,TRBJ2-1,14,TRBV27,TGTGCCAGCAGTGCCGGACTCACCTACAATGAGCAGTTCTTC,CASSAGLTYNEQFF
.,TRBD2,TRBJ2-1,19,TRBV28,TGTGCCAGCAGTTTAGGGGAGCTAGCGGGAGGAGTTAGGTGGGATGAGCAGTTCTTC,CASSLGELAGGVRWDEQFF